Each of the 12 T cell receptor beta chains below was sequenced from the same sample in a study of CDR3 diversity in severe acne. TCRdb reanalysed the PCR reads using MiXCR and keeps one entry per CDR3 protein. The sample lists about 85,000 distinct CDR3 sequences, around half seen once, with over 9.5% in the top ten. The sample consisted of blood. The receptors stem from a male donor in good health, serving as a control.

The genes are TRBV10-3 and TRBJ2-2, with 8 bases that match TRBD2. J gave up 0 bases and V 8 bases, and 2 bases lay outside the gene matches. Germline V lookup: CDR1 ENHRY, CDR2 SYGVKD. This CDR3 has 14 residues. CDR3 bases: TGTGCCATCCAGACTAGCGCGAACACCGGGGAGCTGTTTTTT. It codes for CAIQTSANTGELFF.

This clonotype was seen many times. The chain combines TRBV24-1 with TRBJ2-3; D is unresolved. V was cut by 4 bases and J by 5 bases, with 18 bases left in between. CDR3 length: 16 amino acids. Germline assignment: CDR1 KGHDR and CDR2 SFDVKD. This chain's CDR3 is CATSEAGPAPVDTQYF. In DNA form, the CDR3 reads TGTGCCACCAGTGAAGCAGGCCCCGCGCCTGTAGATACGCAGTATTTT.

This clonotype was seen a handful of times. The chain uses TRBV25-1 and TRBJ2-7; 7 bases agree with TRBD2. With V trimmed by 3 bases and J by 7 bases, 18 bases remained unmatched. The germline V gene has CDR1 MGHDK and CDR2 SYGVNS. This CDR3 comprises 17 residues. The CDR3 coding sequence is TGTGCCAGCAGTGACCTAGGCTCGGGGCGGGAGTCGTGGGAGCAGTACTTC. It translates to CASSDLGSGRESWEQYF.

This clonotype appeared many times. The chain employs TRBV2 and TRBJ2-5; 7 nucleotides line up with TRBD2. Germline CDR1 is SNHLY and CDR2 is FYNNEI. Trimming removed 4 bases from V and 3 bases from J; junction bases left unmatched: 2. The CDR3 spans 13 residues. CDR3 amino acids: CASSGDYKETQYF. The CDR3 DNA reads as TGTGCCAGCAGTGGGGACTACAAAGAGACCCAGTACTTC. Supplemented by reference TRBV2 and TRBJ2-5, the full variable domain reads EPEVTQTPSHQVTQMGQEVILRCVPISNHLYFYWYRQILGQKVEFLVSFYNNEISEKSEIFDDQFSVERPDGSNFTLKIRSTKLEDSAMYFCASSGDYKETQYFGPGTRLLVL.

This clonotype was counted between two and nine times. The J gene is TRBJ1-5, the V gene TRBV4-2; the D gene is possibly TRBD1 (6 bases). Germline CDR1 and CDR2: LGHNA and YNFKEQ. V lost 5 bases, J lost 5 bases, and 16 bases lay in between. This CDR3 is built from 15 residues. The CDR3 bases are TGTGCCAGCAGCGTTACAGGGTCGGCGGATCAGCCCCAGCATTTT. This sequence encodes CASSVTGSADQPQHF.

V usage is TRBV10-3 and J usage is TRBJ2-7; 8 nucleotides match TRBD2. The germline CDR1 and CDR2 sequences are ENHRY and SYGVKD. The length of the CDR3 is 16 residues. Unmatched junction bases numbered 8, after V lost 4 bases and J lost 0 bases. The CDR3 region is CAISGVAGIISYEQYF. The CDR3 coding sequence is TGTGCCATCAGTGGTGTAGCGGGGATTATCTCCTACGAGCAGTACTTC.

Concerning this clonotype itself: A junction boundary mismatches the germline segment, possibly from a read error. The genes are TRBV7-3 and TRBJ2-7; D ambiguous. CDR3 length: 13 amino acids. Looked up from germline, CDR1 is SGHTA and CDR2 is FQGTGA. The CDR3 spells CASSLTCSCKSHF. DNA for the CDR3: TGTGCCAGCAGCTTAACGTGTTCTTGCAAGTCGCATTTC. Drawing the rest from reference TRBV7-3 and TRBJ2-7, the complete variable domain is GAGVSQTPSNKVTEKGKYVELRCDPISGHTALYWYRQSLGQGPEFLIYFQGTGAADDSGLPNDRFFAVRPEGSVSTLKIQRTERGDSAVYLCASSLTCSCKSHFGPGTRLTVT.

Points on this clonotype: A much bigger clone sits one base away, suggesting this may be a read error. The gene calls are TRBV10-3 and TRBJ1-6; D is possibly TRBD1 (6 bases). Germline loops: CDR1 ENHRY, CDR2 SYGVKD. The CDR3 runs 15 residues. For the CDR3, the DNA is TGTGTCATCAGTGAACTGGACAGTGCGCGTTCACCCCTCCACTTT. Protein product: CVISELDSARSPLHF.

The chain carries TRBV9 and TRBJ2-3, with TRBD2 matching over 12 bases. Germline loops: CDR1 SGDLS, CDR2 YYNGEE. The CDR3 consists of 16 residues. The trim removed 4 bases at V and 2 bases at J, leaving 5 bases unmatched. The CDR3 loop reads CASSPRTSGATDTQYF. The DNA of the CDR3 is TGTGCCAGCAGCCCACGGACTAGCGGGGCCACAGATACGCAGTATTTT.

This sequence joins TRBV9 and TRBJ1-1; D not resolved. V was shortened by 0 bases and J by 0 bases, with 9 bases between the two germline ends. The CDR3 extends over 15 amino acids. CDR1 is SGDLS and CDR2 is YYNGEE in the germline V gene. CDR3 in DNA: TGTGCCAGCAGCGTAGCCCCCAGATTGAACACTGAAGCTTTCTTT. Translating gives CASSVAPRLNTEAFF.

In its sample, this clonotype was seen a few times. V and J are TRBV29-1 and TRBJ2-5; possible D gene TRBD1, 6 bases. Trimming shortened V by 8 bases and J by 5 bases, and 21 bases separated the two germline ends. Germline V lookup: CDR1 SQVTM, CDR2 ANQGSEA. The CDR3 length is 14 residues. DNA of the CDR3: TGCAGCTCCACCCGCAGGGGAAGGGAGGAGACCCAGTACTTC. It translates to CSSTRRGREETQYF.

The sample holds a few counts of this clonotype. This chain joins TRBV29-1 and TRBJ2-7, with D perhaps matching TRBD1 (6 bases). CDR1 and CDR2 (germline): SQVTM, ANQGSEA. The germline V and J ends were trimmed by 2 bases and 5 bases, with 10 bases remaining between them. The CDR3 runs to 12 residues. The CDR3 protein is CSVETGSHEQYF. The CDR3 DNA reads TGCAGCGTTGAAACAGGGTCCCACGAGCAGTACTTC.